This TCR beta chain was identified in a study of blood T cell repertoires in COVID-19. About the research overall: The study drew acute and convalescent COVID-19 samples from the United States, Italy and Spain.

Germline assignment: CDR1 LGHNA and CDR2 YNFKEQ. CDR3 length equals 16 residues. V was cut by 0 bases and J by 4 bases, with 15 bases left in between. Assay used: immunoSEQ multiplex PCR; TCRdb lists only in-frame clones, some missing. Of approximately 150,000 clones listed, around 85% are singletons. The rearrangement joins TRBV4-2 to TRBJ1-1, with a tentative D call TRBD1 (6 bases). This TCR came from a man in his fifties or sixties with active or convalescent COVID-19. Sequencing was done on a sample of peripheral blood. The CDR3 sequence: CASSQDQGTRGTEAFF. DNA for the CDR3: TGTGCCAGCAGCCAAGATCAGGGGACCCGGGGCACTGAAGCTTTCTTT.